These T cell receptor beta chains were read from a single sample in a study of OX40 agonist ivuxolimab in advanced cancers. The assay was immunoSEQ multiplex PCR, and TCRdb's table has in-frame clones only and misses some. The data contain approximately 49,000 clones, 75% to 85% of them singletons. The sequenced sample was CD4+ or CD8+ T cells sorted from blood, obtained in a trial of the OX40 agonist ivuxolimab. Source of these receptors: an adult with an advanced solid tumor such as melanoma, head and neck, liver or kidney cancer. CDR3s include the opening cysteine and the closing phenylalanine or tryptophan. A D gene is named only where the DNA matches it firmly. Rows give clone size only sometimes, using once, few, many, or a class for an expanded clone.

clone size: NA; J gene: TRBJ2-7; D gene: NA; V gene: TRBV6-6; CDR3 DNA: TGTGCCAGCAGTTACCGGGGCCCCTACGAGCAGTACTTC; CDR3 protein: CASSYRGPYEQYF
clone size: NA; J gene: TRBJ2-3; D gene: NA; V gene: TRBV10-3; CDR3 DNA: TGTGCCATCAGTGACCCCGGACAGATCACAGATACGCAGTATTTT; CDR3 protein: CAISDPGQITDTQYF
clone size: NA; J gene: TRBJ2-7; D gene: NA; V gene: TRBV7-2; CDR3 DNA: TGTGCCAGCAGCCTACGACAGGCCTCCCTGGGGGAGCAGTACTTC; CDR3 protein: CASSLRQASLGEQYF
clone size: NA; J gene: TRBJ2-3; D gene: NA; V gene: TRBV7-2; CDR3 DNA: TGTGCCAGCAGCTTTTCAGGGGGCACAGATACGCAGTATTTT; CDR3 protein: CASSFSGGTDTQYF
clone size: few; J gene: TRBJ2-2; D gene: NA; V gene: TRBV28; CDR3 DNA: TGTGCCAGCAGTTGGAACACCGGGGAGCTGTTTTTT; CDR3 protein: CASSWNTGELFF
clone size: NA; J gene: TRBJ1-5; D gene: NA; V gene: TRBV7-9; CDR3 DNA: TGTGCCAGCAGCCATAATGATCAGCCCCAGCATTTT; CDR3 protein: CASSHNDQPQHF
clone size: NA; J gene: TRBJ1-2; D gene: NA; V gene: TRBV7-8; CDR3 DNA: TGTGCCAGCAGCTTAGCTGTTAAGTATGGCTACACCTTC; CDR3 protein: CASSLAVKYGYTF
clone size: NA; J gene: TRBJ1-1; D gene: NA; V gene: TRBV29-1; CDR3 DNA: TGCAGCGTTGTGGCAGGGTGGCTGAACACTGAAGCTTTCTTT; CDR3 protein: CSVVAGWLNTEAFF
clone size: once; J gene: TRBJ2-1; D gene: TRBD2; V gene: TRBV9; CDR3 DNA: TGTGCCAGCAGCGTACGGGTTAGCGGGTTGGGTGAGCAGTTCTTC; CDR3 protein: CASSVRVSGLGEQFF
clone size: few; J gene: TRBJ2-4; D gene: TRBD1; V gene: TRBV5-6; CDR3 DNA: TGTGCCAGCAGCCCTGAACAGGGGGCCAAAAACATTCAGTACTTC; CDR3 protein: CASSPEQGAKNIQYF
clone size: once; J gene: TRBJ1-2; D gene: NA; V gene: TRBV6-6; CDR3 DNA: TGTGCCAGCAGTTACGATGGAGATCGCTATGGCTACACCTTC; CDR3 protein: CASSYDGDRYGYTF
clone size: NA; J gene: TRBJ1-6; D gene: NA; V gene: TRBV6-1; CDR3 DNA: TGTGCCAGCAGTGAATCGAGCAAGTCACCCCTCCACTTT; CDR3 protein: CASSESSKSPLHF